This T cell receptor (beta chain) was retrieved from a study of cytomegalovirus exposure and HLA in healthy donors. About the study: T cells numbering about 179 million yielded some 110 million unique TCR beta sequences in an earlier analysis.

13 Jbeta primers and 60 Vbeta primers were used for the PCR. Data came from immunoSEQ multiplex PCR; TCRdb stores just in-frame clones and leaves some out. The sample holds approximately 150,000 clones, around 80% seen once. This clone was seen a single time. Its antigen is as yet unknown. Study findings and constraints: Researchers reported that a few CMV-associated chains were confirmed in vitro as CMV antigen-specific. A prior analysis recorded that most TCR beta V segments were productive about 87% or about 30% of the time.

CDR1 is SGHRS, CDR2 YFSETQ, per germline. The ends were cut back, 6 bases at V and 0 bases at J, with 16 bases in the middle. CDR3 length: 16 residues. This TCR derives from a man aged 35-49 years in good health and CMV-seronegative. What was sequenced was PBMCs. The V gene is TRBV5-1, the J gene TRBJ2-1; no firm D call. The CDR3 nucleotides are TGCGCCAGCACCCCCTCCCTTCCGAGCTCCTACAATGAGCAGTTCTTC. Its protein is CASTPSLPSSYNEQFF.